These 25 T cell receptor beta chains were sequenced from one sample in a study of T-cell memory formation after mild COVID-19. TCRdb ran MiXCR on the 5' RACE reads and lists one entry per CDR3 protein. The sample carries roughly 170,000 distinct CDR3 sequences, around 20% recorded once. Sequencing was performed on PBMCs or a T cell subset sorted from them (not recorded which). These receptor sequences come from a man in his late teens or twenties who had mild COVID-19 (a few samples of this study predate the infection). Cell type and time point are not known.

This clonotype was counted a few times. CDR3 region: CAWRVLGTGELFF. In DNA form, the CDR3 reads TGTGCCTGGAGGGTCCTGGGCACCGGGGAGCTGTTTTTT. This sequence joins TRBV30 and TRBJ2-2; D not resolved. The CDR3 is 13 residues long. Trimming took 3 bases from V and 4 from J, leaving 9 bases between them. Germline lookup yields CDR1 GTSNPN and CDR2 SVGIG (reference sequence).

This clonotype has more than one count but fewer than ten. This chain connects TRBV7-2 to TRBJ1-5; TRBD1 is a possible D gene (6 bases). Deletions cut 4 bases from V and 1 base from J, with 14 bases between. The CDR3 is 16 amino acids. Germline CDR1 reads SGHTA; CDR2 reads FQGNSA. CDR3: CASSSGIQGSNQPQHF. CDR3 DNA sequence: TGTGCCAGCAGCTCAGGGATCCAGGGGAGCAATCAGCCCCAGCATTTT.

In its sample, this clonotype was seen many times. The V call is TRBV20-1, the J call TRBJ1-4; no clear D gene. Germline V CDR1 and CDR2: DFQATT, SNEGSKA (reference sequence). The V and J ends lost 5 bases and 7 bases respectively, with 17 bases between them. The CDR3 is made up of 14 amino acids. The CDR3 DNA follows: TGCAGTGCTGGGCACGGGCGCCGAGGTGAAAAACTGTTTTTT. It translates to CSAGHGRRGEKLFF.

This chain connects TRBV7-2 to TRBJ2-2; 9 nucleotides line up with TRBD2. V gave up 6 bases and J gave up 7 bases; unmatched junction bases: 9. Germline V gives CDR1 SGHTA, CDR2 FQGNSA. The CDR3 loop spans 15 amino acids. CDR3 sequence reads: CASSRRGGRNGELFF. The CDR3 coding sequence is TGTGCCAGCAGTCGGCGGGGGGGCCGTAACGGGGAGCTGTTTTTT.

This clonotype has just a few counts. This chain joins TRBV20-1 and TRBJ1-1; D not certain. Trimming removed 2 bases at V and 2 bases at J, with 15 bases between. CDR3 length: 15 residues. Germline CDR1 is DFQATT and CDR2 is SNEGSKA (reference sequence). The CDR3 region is CSARKFPGRNTEAFF. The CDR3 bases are TGCAGTGCTAGAAAGTTTCCGGGAAGAAACACTGAAGCTTTCTTT.

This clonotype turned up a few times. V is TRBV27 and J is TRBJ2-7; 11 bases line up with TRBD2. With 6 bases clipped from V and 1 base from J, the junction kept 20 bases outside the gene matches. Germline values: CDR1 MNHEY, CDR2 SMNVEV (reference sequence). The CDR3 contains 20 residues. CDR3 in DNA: TGTGCCAGCAGCCCTCAACGGAGGGGGCTACTAGCGGGGGCTTCCTACGAGCAGTACGTC. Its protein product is CASSPQRRGLLAGASYEQYV.

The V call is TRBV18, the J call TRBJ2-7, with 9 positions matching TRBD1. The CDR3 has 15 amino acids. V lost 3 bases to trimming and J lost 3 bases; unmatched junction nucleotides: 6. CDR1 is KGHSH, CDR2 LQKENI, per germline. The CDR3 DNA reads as TGTGCCAGCTCACCGGGGACAGGGATTTTCTACGAGCAGTACGTC. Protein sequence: CASSPGTGIFYEQYV.

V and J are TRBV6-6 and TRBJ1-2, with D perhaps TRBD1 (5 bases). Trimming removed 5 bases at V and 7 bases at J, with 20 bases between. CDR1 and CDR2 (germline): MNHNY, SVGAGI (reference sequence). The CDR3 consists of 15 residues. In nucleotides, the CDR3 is TGTGCCAGCAGTACGGCCGGGTCGGGGACCGCTGGCTACACCTTC. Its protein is CASSTAGSGTAGYTF.

The chain's CDR3 is CASSAAGAREQYF. The CDR3 DNA follows: TGTGCCAGCAGTGCAGCGGGGGCACGGGAGCAGTACTTC. The chain has TRBV25-1 and TRBJ2-7; the match to TRBD2 covers 8 bases. V was pared by 4 bases and J by 7 bases, with 6 bases of the junction left unmatched. The CDR3 length is 13 residues. CDR1 MGHDK and CDR2 SYGVNS come from the germline V gene.

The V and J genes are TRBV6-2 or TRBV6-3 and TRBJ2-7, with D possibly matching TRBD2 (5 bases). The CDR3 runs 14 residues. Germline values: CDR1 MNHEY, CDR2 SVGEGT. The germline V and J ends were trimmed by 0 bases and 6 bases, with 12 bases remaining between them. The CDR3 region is CASSYSTRVGEQYV. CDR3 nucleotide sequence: TGTGCCAGCAGTTACTCGACGAGGGTTGGCGAGCAGTACGTC.

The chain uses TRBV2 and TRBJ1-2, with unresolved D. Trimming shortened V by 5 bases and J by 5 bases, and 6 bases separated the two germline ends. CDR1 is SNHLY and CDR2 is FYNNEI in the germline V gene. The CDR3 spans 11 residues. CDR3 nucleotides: TGTGCCAGCAGTCAAGATTATGGCTACACCTTC. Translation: CASSQDYGYTF. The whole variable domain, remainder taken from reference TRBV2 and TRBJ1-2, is EPEVTQTPSHQVTQMGQEVILRCVPISNHLYFYWYRQILGQKVEFLVSFYNNEISEKSEIFDDQFSVERPDGSNFTLKIRSTKLEDSAMYFCASSQDYGYTFGSGTRLTVV.

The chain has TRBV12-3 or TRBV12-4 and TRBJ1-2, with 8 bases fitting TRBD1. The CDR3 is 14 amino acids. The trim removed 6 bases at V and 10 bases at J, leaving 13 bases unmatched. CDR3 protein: CASRDRGGLLDYTF. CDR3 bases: TGTGCCAGCAGAGACAGGGGTGGGCTGTTGGACTACACCTTC.

The CDR3 sequence: CASSLGRSYEQYF. The CDR3, as DNA: TGTGCCAGCAGTTTAGGACGGTCTTACGAGCAGTACTTC. The rearrangement joins TRBV12-3 or TRBV12-4 to TRBJ2-7, with no clear D. The CDR3 consists of 13 residues. The ends were cut back, 1 base at V and 4 bases at J, with 8 bases in the middle.

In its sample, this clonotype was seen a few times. The CDR3 protein is CASSGPGVAGANVLTF. CDR3 nucleotide sequence: TGTGCCAGCAGCGGGCCAGGGGTGGCTGGGGCCAACGTCCTGACTTTC. The chain carries TRBV2 and TRBJ2-6, with D perhaps TRBD1 (6 bases). The CDR3 runs 16 residues. Trimming shortened V by 6 bases and J by 2 bases, and 14 bases separated the two germline ends. The germline V gene encodes CDR1 SNHLY and CDR2 FYNNEI.

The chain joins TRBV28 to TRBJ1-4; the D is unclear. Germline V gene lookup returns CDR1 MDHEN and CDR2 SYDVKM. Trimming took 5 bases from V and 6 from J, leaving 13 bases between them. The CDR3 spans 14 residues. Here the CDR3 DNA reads TGTGCCAGCAGTCCCGTATGGAGGTATGAAAAACTGTTTTTT. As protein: CASSPVWRYEKLFF.

The CDR3 protein is CASSSGQGQMNTEAFF. The CDR3 DNA sequence: TGTGCCAGCAGCTCCGGTCAAGGACAGATGAACACTGAAGCTTTCTTT. J is TRBJ1-1 and V is TRBV11-2, with D maybe TRBD1 (6 bases). The CDR3 runs 16 residues. The germline gives CDR1 SGHAT, CDR2 FQNNGV. The V end lost 4 bases, the J end lost 0 bases, and 15 bases lay between the germline ends. Full variable domain (missing parts from reference TRBV11-2 and TRBJ1-1): EAGVAQSPRYKIIEKRQSVAFWCNPISGHATLYWYQQILGQGPKLLIQFQNNGVVDDSQLPKDRFSAERLKGVDSTLKIQPAKLEDSAVYLCASSSGQGQMNTEAFFGQGTRLTVV.

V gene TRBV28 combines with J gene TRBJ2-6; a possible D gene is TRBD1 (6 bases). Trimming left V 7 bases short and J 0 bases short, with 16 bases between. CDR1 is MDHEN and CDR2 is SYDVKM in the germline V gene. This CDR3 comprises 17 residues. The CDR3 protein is CASIGGQLDSGANVLTF. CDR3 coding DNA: TGTGCCAGCATTGGGGGACAACTAGACTCTGGGGCCAACGTCCTGACTTTC.

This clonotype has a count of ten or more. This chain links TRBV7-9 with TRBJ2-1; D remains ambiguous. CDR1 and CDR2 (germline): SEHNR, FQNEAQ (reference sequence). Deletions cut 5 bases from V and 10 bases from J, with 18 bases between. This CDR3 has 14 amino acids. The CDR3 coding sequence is TGTGCCAGCAGCCCGGTTTCGGCATCCGGCGAGCAGTTCTTC. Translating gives CASSPVSASGEQFF.

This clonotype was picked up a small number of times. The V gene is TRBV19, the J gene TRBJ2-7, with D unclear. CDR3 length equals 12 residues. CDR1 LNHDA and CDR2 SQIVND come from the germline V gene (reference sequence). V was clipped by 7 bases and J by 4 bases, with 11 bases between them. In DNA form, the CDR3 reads TGTGCCAGTATACAATTTGGGTACGAGCAGTACGTC. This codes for CASIQFGYEQYV.

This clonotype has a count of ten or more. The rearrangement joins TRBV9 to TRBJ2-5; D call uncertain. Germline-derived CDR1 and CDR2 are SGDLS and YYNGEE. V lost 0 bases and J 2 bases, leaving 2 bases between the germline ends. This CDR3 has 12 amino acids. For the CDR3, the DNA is TGTGCCAGCAGCGTAGAGCAAGAGACCCAGTACTTC. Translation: CASSVEQETQYF.

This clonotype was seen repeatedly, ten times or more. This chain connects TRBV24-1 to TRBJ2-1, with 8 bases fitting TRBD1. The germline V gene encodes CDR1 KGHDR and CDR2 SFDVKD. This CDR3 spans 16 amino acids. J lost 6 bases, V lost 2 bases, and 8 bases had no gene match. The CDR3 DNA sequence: TGTGCCACCAGTGATTCGAGGCAGGGGGCAAGCAATGAGCAGTTCTTC. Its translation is CATSDSRQGASNEQFF.

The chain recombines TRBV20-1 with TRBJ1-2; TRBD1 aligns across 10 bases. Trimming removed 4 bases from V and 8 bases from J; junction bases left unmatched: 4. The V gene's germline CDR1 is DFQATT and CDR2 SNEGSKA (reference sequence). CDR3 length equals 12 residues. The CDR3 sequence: CSANDRGLGYTF. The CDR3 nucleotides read TGCAGTGCTAACGACAGGGGGCTCGGCTACACCTTC.

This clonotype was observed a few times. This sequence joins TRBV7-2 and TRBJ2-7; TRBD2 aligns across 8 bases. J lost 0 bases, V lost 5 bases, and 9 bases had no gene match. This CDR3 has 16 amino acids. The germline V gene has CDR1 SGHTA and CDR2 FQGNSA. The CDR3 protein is CASSHHTGGSSYEQYF. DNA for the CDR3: TGTGCCAGCAGCCACCATACGGGGGGGAGCTCCTACGAGCAGTACTTC. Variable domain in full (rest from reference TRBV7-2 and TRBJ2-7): GAGVSQSPSNKVTEKGKDVELRCDPISGHTALYWYRQSLGQGLEFLIYFQGNSAPDKSGLPSDRFSAERTGGSVSTLTIQRTQQEDSAVYLCASSHHTGGSSYEQYFGPGTRLTVT.

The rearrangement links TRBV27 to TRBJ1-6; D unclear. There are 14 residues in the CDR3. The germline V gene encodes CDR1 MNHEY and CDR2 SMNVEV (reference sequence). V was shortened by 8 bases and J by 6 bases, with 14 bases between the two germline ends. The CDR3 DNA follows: TGTGCCAGCCGCGGGAGGCAGCCTAATTCACCCCTCCACTTT. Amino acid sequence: CASRGRQPNSPLHF.

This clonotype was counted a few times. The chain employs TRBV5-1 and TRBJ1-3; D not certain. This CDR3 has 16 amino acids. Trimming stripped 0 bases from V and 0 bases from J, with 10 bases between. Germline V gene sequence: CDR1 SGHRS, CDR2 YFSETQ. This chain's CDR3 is CASSLVAATSGNTIYF. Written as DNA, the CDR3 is TGCGCCAGCAGCTTGGTGGCGGCCACCTCTGGAAACACCATATATTTT.